Each of the 13 T cell receptor beta chains below was sequenced from the same sample in a study of CXCR3-negative and CXCR3-positive naive CD8 T cells. Study findings and constraints: More hydrophobic TRB CDR3s were found in CXCR3-positive naive cells than in CXCR3-negative naive cells.

The authors made the TRB cDNA libraries by 5' RACE using UMI labels. Using the 5' RACE reads, TCRdb records one entry per CDR3 protein without DNA. In all, the sample yields about 150,000 distinct CDR3 sequences. These receptors are not linked to any known antigen. Sequenced: naive CXCR3+ CD8+ T cells from blood. Noted subset: CD45RO-CCR7+CD27+CD95- naive CD8+ T cells expressing CXCR3 (TNR3+). These receptor sequences come from a human donor in good health. Some clones in this sample may be carry-over from other donors' samples.

The chain has TRBV7-2 and TRBJ2-7. Germline V lookup: CDR1 SGHTA, CDR2 FQGNSA. The CDR3 length is 12 residues. The CDR3 here is CASSAITYEQYF.

The rearrangement links TRBV12-3 or TRBV12-4 to TRBJ2-3; absent DNA, TCRdb's TRBD1 call cannot be checked. This CDR3 region has 14 residues. This CDR3 reads CASSLPRRPGTQYF.

CDR3: CASSRTPGGQPYNEQFF. V usage is TRBV11-2 and J usage is TRBJ2-1; the TCRdb call, TRBD1, lacks DNA for checking. The germline gives CDR1 SGHAT, CDR2 FQNNGV. CDR3 size: 17 residues.

The genes are TRBV5-1 and TRBJ2-2; the TRBD2 assignment by TCRdb is unverifiable without DNA. Per the germline V gene, CDR1 is SGHRS and CDR2 is YFSETQ. This CDR3 has 19 residues. The CDR3 spells CASSSVPGTSVLRTGELFF.

The rearrangement uses TRBV7-9 and TRBJ2-7; no DNA is available, so the TRBD2 call from TCRdb remains unchecked. Per the germline V gene, CDR1 is SEHNR and CDR2 is FQNEAQ (reference sequence). The CDR3 contains 14 residues. This CDR3 reads CASSLLGLAGEQYF.

The chain couples TRBV9 to TRBJ1-1; TCRdb designates TRBD1, a call that cannot be tested without DNA. The CDR3 runs to 15 residues. Looked up from germline, CDR1 is SGDLS and CDR2 is YYNGEE. CDR3 in amino acids: CASSVARAGGTEAFF.

V usage is TRBV7-9 and J usage is TRBJ2-1; TCRdb lists TRBD1, though no DNA is available to test this call. Germline lookup yields CDR1 SEHNR and CDR2 FQNEAQ (reference sequence). The length of the CDR3 is 19 residues. CDR3 loop: CASSRLGQGRGQEYNEQFF.

The rearrangement joins TRBV20-1 to TRBJ1-1. This CDR3 spans 13 amino acids. Germline values: CDR1 DFQATT, CDR2 SNEGSKA (reference sequence). The CDR3 sequence is CSASSGSDTEAFF.

This chain links TRBV23-1 with TRBJ2-7; TCRdb designates TRBD2, a call that cannot be tested without DNA. TRBV23-1 is classed as an ORF, of uncertain function. The CDR3 extends over 18 amino acids. The CDR3 loop reads CASSQSSSREGLFHEQYF.

The rearrangement uses TRBV27 and TRBJ2-7; TCRdb's D call, TRBD1, is unchecked because there is no DNA. In germline, CDR1 is MNHEY, CDR2 SMNVEV (reference sequence). The CDR3 spans 13 residues. Here the CDR3 reads CASSFGQSYEQYF.

V is TRBV29-1 and J is TRBJ2-5; there is no DNA to check the TCRdb D call of TRBD1. Germline CDR1 reads SQVTM; CDR2 reads ANQGSEA. The CDR3 is 13 residues long. The CDR3 sequence: CSVVGVPPETQYF. The full variable domain, in which reference TRBV29-1 and TRBJ2-5 provide the parts outside the CDR3, is SAVISQKPSRDICQRGTSLTIQCQVDSQVTMMFWYRQQPGQSLTLIATANQGSEATYESGFVIDKFPISRPNLTFSTLTVSNMSPEDSSIYLCSVVGVPPETQYFGPGTRLLVL.

The chain uses TRBV13 and TRBJ2-1; the TRBD2 assignment by TCRdb is unverifiable without DNA. Per germline, CDR1 PRHDT and CDR2 FYEKMQ (reference sequence). The CDR3 is 19 amino acids. CDR3 sequence: CASSSPGTSQFSSYNEQFF.

The chain uses TRBV4-3 and TRBJ2-2; checking the TCRdb D call of TRBD1 is not possible without DNA. The CDR3 contains 16 residues. Germline-derived CDR1 and CDR2 are LGHNA and YSLEER. CDR3 in amino acids: CASRKNRDEVTGELFF.